These 24 T cell receptor beta chains originate from one sample sequenced in a study of T cell responses to AZD1222 COVID-19 vaccine (dated by TCRdb to the early 2020s). The library was built by means of the immunoSEQ multiplex PCR assay. TCRdb took over this immuneACCESS table, retaining in-frame rearrangements with V and J assigned. Such tables are incomplete; in checked studies, under half of the missing clones stem from an unresolved V gene, and the remainder is unexplained. Present in this sample are 150,000 to 200,000 clones, around 87% of which were seen just once. 2.5% to 3% of the sample goes to the ten largest clones. The time point label, read with the paper, signifies: baseline before first vaccination. The treatment or condition label of this sample denotes: meningococcal conjugate vaccine given as trial control. The source material was peripheral blood, sampled on day 0 of MenACWY control vaccination. These receptors were collected from an adult in good health.

The chain recombines TRBV4-1 with TRBJ2-7, with D possibly TRBD2 on 5 matching bases. V was cut by 4 bases and J by 3 bases, with 16 bases left in between. The CDR3 totals 15 residues. Germline V gene data show CDR1 as MGHRA and CDR2 as YSYEKL. The CDR3 region has the DNA TGCGCCAGCAGCCGCGCTGGTCTTGGGAGCTACGAGCAGTACTTC. Amino acids: CASSRAGLGSYEQYF.

This chain joins TRBV28 and TRBJ2-2, with 9 positions matching TRBD2. After removal of 8 bases from V and 1 base from J, the junction contained 20 bases not matched to a gene. CDR3 length: 20 amino acids. The germline V gene encodes CDR1 MDHEN and CDR2 SYDVKM. CDR3 region: CASATPPIAGAIRNTGELFF. CDR3 in DNA: TGTGCCAGCGCTACCCCCCCTATAGCGGGAGCGATTAGGAACACCGGGGAGCTGTTTTTT.

The chain couples TRBV19 to TRBJ2-7, with 9 bases matching TRBD1. The V gene end was trimmed by 6 bases and the J gene end by 5 bases; junction bases not matched to a gene: 5. This CDR3 spans 13 amino acids. Germline CDR1 reads LNHDA; CDR2 reads SQIVND (reference sequence). CDR3 in amino acids: CASRGTGSDEQYF. The CDR3, as DNA: TGTGCCAGTAGGGGGACAGGGTCAGACGAGCAGTACTTC.

CDR3 residues: CASSQVARSGEKLFF. The CDR3 coding sequence is TGCGCCAGCAGCCAAGTGGCCCGTAGTGGTGAAAAACTGTTTTTT. The chain has TRBV4-1 and TRBJ1-4, with unresolved D. CDR3 size: 15 residues. Germline lookup yields CDR1 MGHRA and CDR2 YSYEKL. Trimming stripped 1 base from V and 7 bases from J, with 13 bases between.

V is TRBV5-1 and J is TRBJ2-3, with 14 bases fitting TRBD2. The CDR3 sequence is 19 residues long. CDR1 and CDR2 (germline): SGHRS, YFSETQ. V shed 5 bases and J 1 base; nucleotides not matched to a gene: 12. CDR3 sequence reads: CASRLTLTSGRAGTDTQYF. The CDR3 nucleotides read TGCGCCAGCAGGCTTACCTTGACTAGCGGGAGGGCCGGCACAGATACGCAGTATTTT.

The chain is built from TRBV5-1 and TRBJ2-7; possibly TRBD1 or TRBD2 for D (5 bases each). With 4 bases removed from V and 5 bases from J, the gap between germline ends came to 16 bases. Germline V gene sequence: CDR1 SGHRS, CDR2 YFSETQ. CDR3 size: 14 residues. The CDR3 loop reads CASSAAPGPNEQYF. In DNA, the CDR3 is TGCGCCAGCAGCGCCGCCCCGGGGCCTAACGAGCAGTACTTC.

This clone showed up just a few times. This chain joins TRBV12-3 or TRBV12-4 and TRBJ1-5; no definite D call. Trimming pared 3 bases from V and 6 bases from J, leaving 9 bases between. This CDR3 comprises 13 residues. CDR3 DNA sequence: TGTGCCAGCAGTTTCGGCCCTGGTCAGCCCCAGCATTTT. Its protein is CASSFGPGQPQHF.

V is TRBV4-3 and J is TRBJ2-7, with 10 positions matching TRBD1. CDR3 length: 14 residues. Germline values: CDR1 LGHNA, CDR2 YSLEER. The V gene end was trimmed by 4 bases and the J gene end by 3 bases; junction bases not matched to a gene: 3. The CDR3, as DNA: TGCGCCAGCAGCCCCGGGACAGGGGACTACGAGCAGTACTTC. It is translated as CASSPGTGDYEQYF.

This chain connects TRBV19 to TRBJ1-5; weak D call: TRBD1 (5 bases). This CDR3 spans 13 amino acids. V lost 9 bases to trimming and J lost 2 bases, with 11 bases between them. The germline V gene has CDR1 LNHDA and CDR2 SQIVND (reference sequence). Written as DNA, the CDR3 is TGTGCCAGCCATCAGGGTGGCAATCAGCCCCAGCATTTT. Encoded protein: CASHQGGNQPQHF. The complete variable domain, with remaining parts taken from reference TRBV19 and TRBJ1-5, reads DGGITQSPKYLFRKEGQNVTLSCEQNLNHDAMYWYRQDPGQGLRLIYYSQIVNDFQKGDIAEGYSVSREKKESFPLTVTSAQKNPTAFYLCASHQGGNQPQHFGDGTRLSIL.

The sample holds a few counts of this clone. This chain links TRBV11-3 with TRBJ1-1; 8 bases line up with TRBD1. V gave up 5 bases and J gave up 3 bases; unmatched junction bases: 2. Germline assignment: CDR1 SGHNT and CDR2 YENEEA. There are 13 residues in the CDR3. CDR3 DNA: TGTGCCAGCAGCACACAGGGGGACACTGAAGCTTTCTTT. Translated, it gives CASSTQGDTEAFF.

This chain joins TRBV28 and TRBJ1-5; weak D call: TRBD1 (5 bases). The CDR3 length is 18 residues. In germline, CDR1 is MDHEN, CDR2 SYDVKM. Trimming stripped 2 bases from V and 2 bases from J, with 19 bases between. DNA of the CDR3: TGTGCCAGCAGTTTAGACAGAACGGAATACGCACGCAATCAGCCCCAGCATTTT. It translates to CASSLDRTEYARNQPQHF.

The chain couples TRBV9 to TRBJ2-7; 7 positions match TRBD2. V lost 4 bases and J lost 5; bases outside the gene matches: 3. The CDR3 sequence is 12 residues long. Per germline, CDR1 SGDLS and CDR2 YYNGEE. The CDR3 here is CASSSGTNEQYF. CDR3 coding DNA: TGTGCCAGCAGCTCGGGGACTAACGAGCAGTACTTC.

The DNA of the CDR3 is TGTGCCAGCAGCCGAGTGACAGGGTTTGACTATGGCTACACCTTC. It encodes CASSRVTGFDYGYTF. The V gene is TRBV28, the J gene TRBJ1-2, with 7 nucleotides matching TRBD1. Germline assignment: CDR1 MDHEN and CDR2 SYDVKM. The CDR3 runs 15 residues. Trimming took 6 bases from V and 3 from J; bases not matched to a gene: 10.

The chain combines TRBV7-2 with TRBJ2-7, with a possible D match to TRBD1 (8 bases). Germline V lookup: CDR1 SGHTA, CDR2 FQGNSA. The CDR3 runs to 16 residues. The V end lost 5 bases, the J end lost 2 bases, and 19 bases lay between the germline ends. CDR3 nucleotide sequence: TGTGCCAGCAGCCCTCCGGGAGGACAGGGCACCTACGAGCAGTACTTC. Amino acid sequence: CASSPPGGQGTYEQYF.

The chain has TRBV27 and TRBJ2-7; 8 bases agree with TRBD2. Germline CDR1 and CDR2: MNHEY and SMNVEV (reference sequence). The ends lost 5 bases at V and 1 base at J; junction bases unmatched: 7. This CDR3 has 15 residues. CDR3 loop: CASSAGLVPSYEQYF. In nucleotides, the CDR3 is TGTGCCAGCAGTGCGGGACTAGTGCCTTCCTACGAGCAGTACTTC.

A single count supports this clone. The V gene is TRBV6-1, the J gene TRBJ1-2; possible D gene TRBD1, 6 bases. V was clipped by 6 bases and J by 3 bases, with 14 bases between them. CDR1 and CDR2 (germline): MNHNS, SASEGT. This CDR3 has 14 amino acids. CDR3 in amino acids: CASSDRREDYGYTF. The CDR3, as DNA: TGTGCCAGCAGCGACAGGAGGGAGGACTATGGCTACACCTTC.

V gene TRBV29-1 combines with J gene TRBJ1-2, with TRBD1 matching 11 bases. Trimming cost V 7 bases and J 4 bases; bases outside gene matches: 11. The germline CDR1 and CDR2 sequences are SQVTM and ANQGSEA. The CDR3 has 15 amino acids. This CDR3 is CSASGTGGGSYGYTF. Written as DNA, the CDR3 is TGCAGCGCCTCCGGGACAGGGGGAGGCAGCTATGGCTACACCTTC. Variable domain in full (rest from reference TRBV29-1 and TRBJ1-2): SAVISQKPSRDICQRGTSLTIQCQVDSQVTMMFWYRQQPGQSLTLIATANQGSEATYESGFVIDKFPISRPNLTFSTLTVSNMSPEDSSIYLCSASGTGGGSYGYTFGSGTRLTVV.

This chain connects TRBV7-2 to TRBJ2-7; D is uncertain. The germline V and J ends were trimmed by 3 bases and 1 base, with 13 bases remaining between them. The CDR3 length is 15 residues. CDR1 SGHTA and CDR2 FQGNSA come from the germline V gene. This CDR3 reads CASSFLWDTSYEQYF. DNA of the CDR3: TGTGCCAGCAGCTTCTTGTGGGATACTTCCTACGAGCAGTACTTC.

The chain couples TRBV9 to TRBJ2-3; TRBD2 matches at 8 bases. J gave up 4 bases and V 4 bases, and 5 bases lay outside the gene matches. The CDR3 has 14 amino acids. CDR1 and CDR2 (germline): SGDLS, YYNGEE. The DNA of the CDR3 is TGTGCCAGCAGCTTAACGGGGGGGCCAGATACGCAGTATTTT. As protein: CASSLTGGPDTQYF.

The chain carries TRBV2 and TRBJ2-7; D remains unclear. This CDR3 is built from 12 residues. Looked up from germline, CDR1 is SNHLY and CDR2 is FYNNEI. Between the trimmed V and J ends, which lost 7 bases and 0 bases, there was a span of 7 bases. This CDR3 is CASNSLSYEQYF. CDR3 nucleotide sequence: TGTGCCAGCAACAGCCTCTCCTACGAGCAGTACTTC. Together with reference TRBV2 and TRBJ2-7, the CDR3 gives the full variable domain: EPEVTQTPSHQVTQMGQEVILRCVPISNHLYFYWYRQILGQKVEFLVSFYNNEISEKSEIFDDQFSVERPDGSNFTLKIRSTKLEDSAMYFCASNSLSYEQYFGPGTRLTVT.

The chain recombines TRBV10-3 with TRBJ1-2, with 8 bases aligning to TRBD1. Germline V gene sequence: CDR1 ENHRY, CDR2 SYGVKD. Trimming removed 5 bases from V and 2 bases from J; junction bases left unmatched: 4. The CDR3 contains 14 residues. The CDR3 DNA follows: TGTGCCATCAGTCGACAGGGGATCAACTATGGCTACACCTTC. This encodes CAISRQGINYGYTF.

The chain carries TRBV27 and TRBJ1-5, with a weak D call TRBD1 (5 bases). In germline, CDR1 is MNHEY, CDR2 SMNVEV (reference sequence). The CDR3 has 17 residues. Between the trimmed V and J ends, which lost 6 bases and 0 bases, there was a span of 18 bases. CDR3 coding DNA: TGTGCCAGCAGCTCTCGACAAGGGGACTATAGCAATCAGCCCCAGCATTTT. Translating gives CASSSRQGDYSNQPQHF.

The chain links TRBV12-3 or TRBV12-4 to TRBJ2-3; possibly TRBD1 or TRBD2 for D (6 bases each). The CDR3 totals 12 residues. Trimming left V 6 bases short and J 13 bases short, with 17 bases between. The CDR3 DNA reads TGTGCCAGCAGCCCTGAGGGGGGACATAAGTATTTT. Encoded protein: CASSPEGGHKYF.

J is TRBJ2-2 and V is TRBV19; possibly TRBD2 for D (6 bases). There are 15 residues in the CDR3. V lost 3 bases and J 6 bases, leaving 14 bases between the germline ends. Germline CDR1 is LNHDA and CDR2 is SQIVND (reference sequence). The CDR3 nucleotides read TGTGCCAGTAGTATTCAAGCGGGCGTTTCCGGGGAGCTGTTTTTT. It yields the protein CASSIQAGVSGELFF. Based on the CDR3 plus reference TRBV19 and TRBJ2-2, the full variable domain is DGGITQSPKYLFRKEGQNVTLSCEQNLNHDAMYWYRQDPGQGLRLIYYSQIVNDFQKGDIAEGYSVSREKKESFPLTVTSAQKNPTAFYLCASSIQAGVSGELFFGEGSRLTVL.